This T cell receptor (beta chain) was identified during a study of monozygotic twins with cystic fibrosis. The CDR3 has 15 amino acids. V dropped 2 bases and J dropped 5 bases, with 16 bases sitting between them. Per germline, CDR1 MDHEN and CDR2 SYDVKM. This clone came up once. The antigen is not known. This table comes from immunoSEQ multiplex PCR, and its TCRdb copy is limited to in-frame clones, with some not included. The sample carries under 30,000 clones, 96% recorded once. Findings of the study overall: Co-twins had the most similar V usage for 13 of 16 pairs, J for 8. Monozygotic CF twins shared more identical nucleotide clonotypes than unrelated patients.

The sequenced sample consisted of blood. The source is a girl aged 2 to 9 with cystic fibrosis. The chain links TRBV28 to TRBJ2-7; no reliable D call. The chain's CDR3 is CASSLRRTVFHEQYF. The CDR3 DNA follows: TGTGCCAGCAGTTTACGAAGGACGGTATTCCACGAGCAGTACTTC.